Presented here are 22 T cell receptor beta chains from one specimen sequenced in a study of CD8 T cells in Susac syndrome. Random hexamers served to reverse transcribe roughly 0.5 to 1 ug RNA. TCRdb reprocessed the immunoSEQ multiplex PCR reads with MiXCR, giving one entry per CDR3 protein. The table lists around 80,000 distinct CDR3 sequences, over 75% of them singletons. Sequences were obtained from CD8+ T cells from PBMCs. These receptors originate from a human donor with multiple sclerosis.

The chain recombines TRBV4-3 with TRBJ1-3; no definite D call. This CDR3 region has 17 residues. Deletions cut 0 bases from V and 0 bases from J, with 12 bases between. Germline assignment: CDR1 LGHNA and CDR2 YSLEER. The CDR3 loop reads CASSQDFYISSGNTIYF. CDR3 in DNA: TGCGCCAGCAGCCAAGATTTTTACATTTCCTCTGGAAACACCATATATTTT.

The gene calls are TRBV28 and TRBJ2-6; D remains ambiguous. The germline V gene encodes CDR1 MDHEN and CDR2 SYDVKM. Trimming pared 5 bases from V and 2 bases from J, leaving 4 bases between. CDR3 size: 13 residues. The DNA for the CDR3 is TGTGCCAGCAGTCTCCCTGGGGCCAACGTCCTGACTTTC. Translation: CASSLPGANVLTF.

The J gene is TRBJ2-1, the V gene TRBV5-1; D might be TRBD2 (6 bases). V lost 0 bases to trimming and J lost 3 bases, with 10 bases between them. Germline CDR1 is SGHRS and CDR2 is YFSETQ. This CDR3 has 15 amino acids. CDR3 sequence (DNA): TGCGCCAGCAGCTTGGGTTGGGGGGACTACAATGAGCAGTTCTTC. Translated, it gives CASSLGWGDYNEQFF.

The CDR3 sequence: CASSTDRNTGELFF. The DNA for the CDR3 is TGTGCCAGCAGCACGGACAGGAACACCGGGGAGCTGTTTTTT. This rearrangement joins TRBV5-4 to TRBJ2-2, with D possibly TRBD1 on 6 matching bases. From germline, CDR1 is SGHNT and CDR2 YYREEE (reference sequence). There are 14 residues in the CDR3. V lost 4 bases to trimming and J lost 1 base, with 8 bases between them.

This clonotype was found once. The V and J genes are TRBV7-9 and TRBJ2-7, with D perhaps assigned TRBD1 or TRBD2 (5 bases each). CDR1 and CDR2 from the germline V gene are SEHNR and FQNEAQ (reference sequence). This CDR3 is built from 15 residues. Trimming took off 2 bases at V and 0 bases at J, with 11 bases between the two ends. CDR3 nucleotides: TGTGCCAGCAGCTTAAATCGGGGCAGCTCCTACGAGCAGTACTTC. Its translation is CASSLNRGSSYEQYF.

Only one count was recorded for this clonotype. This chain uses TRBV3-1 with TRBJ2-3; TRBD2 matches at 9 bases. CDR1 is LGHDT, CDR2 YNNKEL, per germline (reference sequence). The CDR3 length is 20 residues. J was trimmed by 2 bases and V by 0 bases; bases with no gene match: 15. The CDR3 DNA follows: TGTGCCAGCAGCCAAGAATCCCTAGCGGGGAACGTTTGGAACACAGATACGCAGTATTTT. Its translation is CASSQESLAGNVWNTDTQYF.

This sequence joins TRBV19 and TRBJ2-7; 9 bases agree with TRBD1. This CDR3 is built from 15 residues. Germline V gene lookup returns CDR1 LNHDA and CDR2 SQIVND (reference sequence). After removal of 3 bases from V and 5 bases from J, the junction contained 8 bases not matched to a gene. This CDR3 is CASSIAGTGYNEQYF. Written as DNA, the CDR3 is TGTGCCAGTAGTATCGCCGGGACAGGGTACAACGAGCAGTACTTC.

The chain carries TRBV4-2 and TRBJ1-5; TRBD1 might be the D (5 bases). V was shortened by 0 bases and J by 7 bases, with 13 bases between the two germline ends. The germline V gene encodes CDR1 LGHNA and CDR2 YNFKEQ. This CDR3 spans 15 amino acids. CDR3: CASSQDSGDGQPQHF. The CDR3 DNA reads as TGTGCCAGCAGCCAAGATTCCGGGGACGGCCAGCCCCAGCATTTT.

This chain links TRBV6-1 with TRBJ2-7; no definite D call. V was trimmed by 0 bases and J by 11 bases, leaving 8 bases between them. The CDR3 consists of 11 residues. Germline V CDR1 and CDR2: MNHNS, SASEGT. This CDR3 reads CASSEAWLEYF. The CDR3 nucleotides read TGTGCCAGCAGTGAAGCTTGGCTAGAGTACTTC.

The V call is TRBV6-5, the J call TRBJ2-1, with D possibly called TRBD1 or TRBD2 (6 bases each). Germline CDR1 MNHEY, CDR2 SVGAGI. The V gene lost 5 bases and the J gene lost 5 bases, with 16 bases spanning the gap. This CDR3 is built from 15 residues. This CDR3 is CASSVRGQYHNEQFF. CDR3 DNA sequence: TGTGCCAGCAGTGTCCGGGGGCAATACCACAATGAGCAGTTCTTC.

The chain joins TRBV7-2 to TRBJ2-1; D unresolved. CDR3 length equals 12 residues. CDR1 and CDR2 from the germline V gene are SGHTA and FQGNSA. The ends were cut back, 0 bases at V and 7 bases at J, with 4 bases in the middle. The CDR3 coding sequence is TGTGCCAGCAGCTTAGCCCGAAATGAGCAGTTCTTC. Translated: CASSLARNEQFF.

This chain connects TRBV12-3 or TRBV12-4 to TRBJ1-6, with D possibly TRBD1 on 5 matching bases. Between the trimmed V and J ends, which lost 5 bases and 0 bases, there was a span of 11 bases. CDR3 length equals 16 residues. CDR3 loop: CASSGAGSSYNSPLHF. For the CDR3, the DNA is TGTGCCAGCAGTGGGGCGGGAAGCTCCTATAATTCACCCCTCCACTTT.

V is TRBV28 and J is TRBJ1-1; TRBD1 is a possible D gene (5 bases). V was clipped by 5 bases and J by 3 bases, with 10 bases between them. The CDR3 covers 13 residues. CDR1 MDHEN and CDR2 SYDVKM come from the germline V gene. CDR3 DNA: TGTGCCAGCAGTCCTCGAGGGGACACTGAAGCTTTCTTT. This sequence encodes CASSPRGDTEAFF.

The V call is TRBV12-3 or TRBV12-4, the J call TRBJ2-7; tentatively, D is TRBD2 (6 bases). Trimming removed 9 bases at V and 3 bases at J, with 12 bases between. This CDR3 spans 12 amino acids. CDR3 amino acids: CASSGVRYEQYF. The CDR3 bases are TGTGCCAGTTCGGGAGTCCGCTACGAGCAGTACTTC.

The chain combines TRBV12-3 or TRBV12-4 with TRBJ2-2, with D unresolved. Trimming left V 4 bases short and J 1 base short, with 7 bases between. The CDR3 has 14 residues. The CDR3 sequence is CASSSNLNTGELFF. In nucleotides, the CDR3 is TGTGCCAGCAGTTCCAACCTGAACACCGGGGAGCTGTTTTTT.

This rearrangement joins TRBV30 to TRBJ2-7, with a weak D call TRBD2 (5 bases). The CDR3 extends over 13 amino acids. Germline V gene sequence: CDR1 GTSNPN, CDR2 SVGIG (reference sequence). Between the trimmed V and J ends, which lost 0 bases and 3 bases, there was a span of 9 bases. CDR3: CAWSVGGFYEQYF. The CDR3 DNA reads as TGTGCCTGGAGTGTAGGCGGGTTCTACGAGCAGTACTTC.

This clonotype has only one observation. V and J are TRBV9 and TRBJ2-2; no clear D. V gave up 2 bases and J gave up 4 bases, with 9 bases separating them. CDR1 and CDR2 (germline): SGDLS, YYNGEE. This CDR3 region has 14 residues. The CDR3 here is CASSVGGSTGELFF. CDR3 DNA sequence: TGTGCCAGCAGCGTTGGCGGTAGCACCGGGGAGCTGTTTTTT.

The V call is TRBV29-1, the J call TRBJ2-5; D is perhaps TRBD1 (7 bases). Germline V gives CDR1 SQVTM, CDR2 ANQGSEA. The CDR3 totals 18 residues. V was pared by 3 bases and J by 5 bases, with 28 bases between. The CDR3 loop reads CSVEGGMEGFRGVETQYF. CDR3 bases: TGCAGCGTTGAGGGGGGAATGGAGGGGTTCAGGGGGGTCGAGACCCAGTACTTC.

The CDR3 loop reads CASSEGTSGSPGELFF. For the CDR3, the DNA is TGTGCCAGCAGCGAAGGGACTAGCGGGTCTCCCGGGGAGCTGTTTTTT. The chain couples TRBV13 to TRBJ2-2, with 12 bases matching TRBD2. The germline V gene has CDR1 PRHDT and CDR2 FYEKMQ (reference sequence). V gave up 5 bases and J gave up 6 bases; unmatched junction bases: 7. There are 16 residues in the CDR3.

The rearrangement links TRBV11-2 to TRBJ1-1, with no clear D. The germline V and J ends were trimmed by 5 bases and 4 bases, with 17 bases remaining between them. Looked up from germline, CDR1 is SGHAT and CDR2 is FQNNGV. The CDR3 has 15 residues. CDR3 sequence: CASSNWTHAGTEAFF. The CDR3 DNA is TGTGCCAGCAGCAACTGGACCCATGCGGGCACTGAAGCTTTCTTT. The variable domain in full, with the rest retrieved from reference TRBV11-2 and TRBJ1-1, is EAGVAQSPRYKIIEKRQSVAFWCNPISGHATLYWYQQILGQGPKLLIQFQNNGVVDDSQLPKDRFSAERLKGVDSTLKIQPAKLEDSAVYLCASSNWTHAGTEAFFGQGTRLTVV.

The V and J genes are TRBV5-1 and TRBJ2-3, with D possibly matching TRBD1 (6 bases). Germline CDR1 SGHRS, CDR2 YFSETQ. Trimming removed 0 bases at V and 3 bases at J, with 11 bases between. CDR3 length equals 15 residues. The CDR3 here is CASSLEGTPTDTQYF. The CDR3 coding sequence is TGCGCCAGCAGCTTGGAGGGGACACCTACAGATACGCAGTATTTT.

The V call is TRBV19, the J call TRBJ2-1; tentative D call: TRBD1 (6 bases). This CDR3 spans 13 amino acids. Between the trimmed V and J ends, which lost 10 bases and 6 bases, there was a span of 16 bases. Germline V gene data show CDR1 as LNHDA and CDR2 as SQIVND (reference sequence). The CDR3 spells CATSLGASNEQFF. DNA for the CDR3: TGTGCCACCTCGCTGGGGGCAAGCAATGAGCAGTTCTTC.